The source of this TCR beta chain is a study of CD8 T cells in Susac syndrome (dated by TCRdb to the late 2010s). About the full investigation: Repertoire sequencing was used to test whether CD8+ T cell activation and differentiation in Susac syndrome was antigen driven. The study compared CD8+ T cell repertoire clonality among eleven to twelve healthy donors, some 14 Susac syndrome patients and roughly 16 multiple sclerosis patients. On the study overall, not on this receptor specifically: The TCR sequencing and HLA analysis was acknowledged to have included a relatively small number of individuals.

RNA was extracted using the RNeasy kit, and about 0.5 to 1 ug of the RNA was reverse transcribed with random hexamers. The immunoSEQ multiplex PCR assay, which covers 54 Vbeta and 13 Jbeta segments, was used to amplify TCR beta CDR3 regions. PCR amplification bias was corrected by using a synthetic template baseline for primer optimization and computational correction. In the original analysis: Reads were annotated to V, D and J genes per IMGT and analyzed with immunoSEQ Analyzer, keeping only productive sequences. Clonality was computed as one minus Shannon entropy normalized by log2 of the number of productive unique sequences. Public and private clones were assessed among the 100 most prevalent clones of each patient and control. A clone was defined as Susac-specific if it was absent from the healthy and MS cohorts, from around 960 published viral clones and from other ImmuneACCESS disease sequences. TCRdb handled the public reads itself, with Q25 trimming in fastp and clone calling in MiXCR, and kept productive beta chains. Rows matching on CDR3 protein sequence are summarized as one entry with the most common DNA and genes. The V and J calls were determined by TCRdb, not by the authors. Here the sample has around 300,000 distinct CDR3 sequences; roughly 85% occur a single time. The ten largest clones take up around 0.2% of the sample.

As concerns this clonotype: What this receptor recognizes is not known. Base qualities were left out, and no much larger clone turns up one base away.

High-throughput TCR beta sequencing profiled peripheral blood CD8+ and CD4+ T cells from healthy donors, Susac syndrome patients and multiple sclerosis patients. Treatment-naive patients with stable or active relapsing-remitting disease fulfilling revised McDonald criteria were used as multiple sclerosis controls. Bulk CD8+ and CD4+ T cells were purified by magnetic negative isolation, while CD8+ TEMRA cells were enriched using FACS. Blood was drawn into EDTA tubes, processed within 24 hours, and PBMCs were isolated by density gradient centrifugation. PBMCs intended for TCR sequencing were cryopreserved in liquid nitrogen and thawed later in a water bath at 37 degrees C. A purity of at least 90% was achieved for sorted or isolated CD4+, CD8+ and CD8+ TEMRA cells. The sequenced sample consisted of CD8+ T cells from PBMCs. This TCR came from a human donor with multiple sclerosis.

For the CDR3, the sequence is CASAEEGTDTQYF. The base sequence is TGCGCCAGCGCCGAAGAGGGCACAGATACGCAGTATTTT. The sequence links TRBV5-1 to TRBJ2-3; the D gene is not confidently resolved. For CDR1 and CDR2, the germline V gene lists SGHRS and YFSETQ. Trimming at the junction amounts to 7 bases on V and 1 base on J, and the germline ends lie 10 bases apart. Inclusive of the bounding cysteine and phenylalanine, the CDR3 is 13 residues long. Only the CDR3 DNA is retained, 39 bases long and in frame from the first base.